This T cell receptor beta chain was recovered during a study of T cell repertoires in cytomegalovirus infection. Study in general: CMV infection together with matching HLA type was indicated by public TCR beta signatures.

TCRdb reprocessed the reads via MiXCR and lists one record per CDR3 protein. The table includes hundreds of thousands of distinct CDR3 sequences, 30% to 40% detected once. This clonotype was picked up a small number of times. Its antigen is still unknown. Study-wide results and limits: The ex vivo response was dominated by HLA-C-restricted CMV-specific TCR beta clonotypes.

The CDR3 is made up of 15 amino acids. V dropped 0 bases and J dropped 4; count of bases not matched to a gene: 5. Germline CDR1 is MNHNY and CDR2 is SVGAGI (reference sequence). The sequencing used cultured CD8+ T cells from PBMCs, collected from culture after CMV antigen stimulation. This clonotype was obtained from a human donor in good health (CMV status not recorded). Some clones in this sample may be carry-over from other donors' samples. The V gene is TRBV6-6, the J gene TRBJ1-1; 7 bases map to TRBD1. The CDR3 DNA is TGTGCCAGCAGTTACTCCGAACAGGGGTTCACTGAAGCTTTCTTT. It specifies CASSYSEQGFTEAFF.